The following is a T cell receptor beta chain sequence with its context. These data originate in a study of blood T cell repertoires in COVID-19. At the level of the study: Donors in the United States, Italy and Spain gave samples during acute or convalescent COVID-19. PBMCs, B-cell-depleted T cells, or T cells provided the cDNA or gDNA that made up the material.

Germline V lookup: CDR1 LGHDT, CDR2 YNNKEL (reference sequence). This CDR3 contains 18 residues. J gave up 1 base and V 0 bases, and 4 bases lay outside the gene matches. As originally analysed: Amplified reference gene primers provided the basis for estimating nucleated cell counts. Profiled with immunoSEQ multiplex PCR; TCRdb holds only in-frame clones, not every one. From that table come the V and J calls and clone size; the DNA was used to work out D and trimming. The sample consists of some 120,000 clones, less than 90% of them appearing once. The V and J genes are TRBV3-1 (or the pseudogene TRBV3-2) and TRBJ2-4; TRBD2 aligns across 12 bases. The clonotype comes from a woman under 40 who had recovered from COVID-19. Sequencing used peripheral blood. CDR3 residues: CASSQETSGSWAKNIQYF. The CDR3 nucleotides read TGTGCCAGCAGCCAAGAGACTAGCGGGAGTTGGGCCAAAAACATTCAGTACTTC.